This entry concerns a single T cell receptor (beta chain). As yet, its antigen is unknown. CDR1 and CDR2 from the germline V gene are MRHNA and SNTAGT. The CDR3 is made up of 15 amino acids. V lost 0 bases and J 7 bases, leaving 16 bases between the germline ends. This sample stems from a study of graft-versus-host responses after intestinal transplantation. Study results and limitations: In patients with graft-donor T cell macrochimerism, allograft graft-versus-host to host-versus-graft clonal ratios were high. GvH clones were found in recipient marrow; some appeared first in ileum or blood.

Some clones are missing from TCRdb's copy, which holds only in-frame ones; the method was immunoSEQ multiplex PCR. The repertoire holds about 77,000 clones, with 92% as singletons. This chain joins TRBV6-4 and TRBJ2-7; D might be TRBD1 (6 bases). The source of this sequence is a human patient who received an intestinal transplant, so some T cells may come from the graft donor. The input for sequencing was PBMCs, taken 98 days after intestinal transplantation. CDR3 residues: CASSDSYRVQGEQYF. DNA for the CDR3: TGTGCCAGCAGTGACTCGTACAGGGTCCAGGGAGAGCAGTACTTC.